This T cell receptor beta chain is from a study of CD8 T cells in ankylosing spondylitis. Study findings and constraints: What appeared characteristic of ankylosing spondylitis blood was a TCR beta motif of 7 or 8 highly homologous variants. Clones linked with disease were CD8+ and fairly uncommon in the peripheral blood.

The CDR3 runs 15 residues. With V trimmed by 5 bases and J by 5 bases, 4 bases remained unmatched. Germline V gene lookup returns CDR1 MDHEN and CDR2 SYDVKM. Many counts were recorded for this clonotype. The antigen is unknown. TCRdb processed the 5' RACE reads anew with MiXCR; each CDR3 protein has one entry. The sample contains hundreds of thousands of distinct CDR3 sequences, roughly 20% of which appear only once. The sequencing input was blood, either unsorted or a sorted T cell fraction (not recorded which). This chain uses TRBV28 with TRBJ2-1, with TRBD2 matching 12 bases. The TCR sequence derives from a male donor with ankylosing spondylitis or in good health (not recorded which). In DNA, the CDR3 is TGTGCCAGCAGTCTTCTAGCGGGGGGGAACAATGAGCAGTTCTTC. This sequence encodes CASSLLAGGNNEQFF.